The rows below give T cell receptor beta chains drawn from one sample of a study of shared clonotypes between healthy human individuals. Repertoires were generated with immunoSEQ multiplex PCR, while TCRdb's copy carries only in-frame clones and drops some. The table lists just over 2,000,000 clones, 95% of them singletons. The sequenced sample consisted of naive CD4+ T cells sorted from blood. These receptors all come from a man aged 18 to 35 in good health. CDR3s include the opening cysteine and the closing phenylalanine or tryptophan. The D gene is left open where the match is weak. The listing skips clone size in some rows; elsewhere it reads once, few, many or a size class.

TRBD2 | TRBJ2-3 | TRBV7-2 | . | CASSLSGRLTDTQYF
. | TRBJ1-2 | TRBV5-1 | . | CASSLGRENYGYTF
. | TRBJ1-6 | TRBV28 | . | CASSTKRGSYNSPLHF
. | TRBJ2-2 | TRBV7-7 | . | CASSLSSTGELFF
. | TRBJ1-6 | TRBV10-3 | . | CAISELQGPNSPLHF
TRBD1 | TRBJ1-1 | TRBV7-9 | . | CASTRGEGTEAFF
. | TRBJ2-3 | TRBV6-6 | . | CASSYVEGLDTQYF
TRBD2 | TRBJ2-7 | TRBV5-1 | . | CASSLSSSGLSSYEQYF
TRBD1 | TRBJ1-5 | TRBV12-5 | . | CASGLNRDRGPYSNQPQHF
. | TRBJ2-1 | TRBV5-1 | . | CASSLQVSSYNEQFF
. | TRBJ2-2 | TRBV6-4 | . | CASRRENTGELFF
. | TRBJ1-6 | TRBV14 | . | CASSQDGRDNSPLHF
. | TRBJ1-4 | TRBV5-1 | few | CASSENADSSEKLFF
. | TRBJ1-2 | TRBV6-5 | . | CASSYRNRDYTF
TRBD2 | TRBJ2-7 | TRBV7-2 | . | CASSFRLAGAGEQYF
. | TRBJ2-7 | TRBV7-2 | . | CASSPRVTPYEQYF
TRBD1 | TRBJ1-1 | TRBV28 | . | CASSLGDRLGATEAFF
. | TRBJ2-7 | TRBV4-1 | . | CASSQPGLLDNEQYF
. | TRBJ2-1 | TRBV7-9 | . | CASSLLTGFMSYNEQFF
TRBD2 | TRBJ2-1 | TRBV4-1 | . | CASSRQTSGRAVVNEQFF